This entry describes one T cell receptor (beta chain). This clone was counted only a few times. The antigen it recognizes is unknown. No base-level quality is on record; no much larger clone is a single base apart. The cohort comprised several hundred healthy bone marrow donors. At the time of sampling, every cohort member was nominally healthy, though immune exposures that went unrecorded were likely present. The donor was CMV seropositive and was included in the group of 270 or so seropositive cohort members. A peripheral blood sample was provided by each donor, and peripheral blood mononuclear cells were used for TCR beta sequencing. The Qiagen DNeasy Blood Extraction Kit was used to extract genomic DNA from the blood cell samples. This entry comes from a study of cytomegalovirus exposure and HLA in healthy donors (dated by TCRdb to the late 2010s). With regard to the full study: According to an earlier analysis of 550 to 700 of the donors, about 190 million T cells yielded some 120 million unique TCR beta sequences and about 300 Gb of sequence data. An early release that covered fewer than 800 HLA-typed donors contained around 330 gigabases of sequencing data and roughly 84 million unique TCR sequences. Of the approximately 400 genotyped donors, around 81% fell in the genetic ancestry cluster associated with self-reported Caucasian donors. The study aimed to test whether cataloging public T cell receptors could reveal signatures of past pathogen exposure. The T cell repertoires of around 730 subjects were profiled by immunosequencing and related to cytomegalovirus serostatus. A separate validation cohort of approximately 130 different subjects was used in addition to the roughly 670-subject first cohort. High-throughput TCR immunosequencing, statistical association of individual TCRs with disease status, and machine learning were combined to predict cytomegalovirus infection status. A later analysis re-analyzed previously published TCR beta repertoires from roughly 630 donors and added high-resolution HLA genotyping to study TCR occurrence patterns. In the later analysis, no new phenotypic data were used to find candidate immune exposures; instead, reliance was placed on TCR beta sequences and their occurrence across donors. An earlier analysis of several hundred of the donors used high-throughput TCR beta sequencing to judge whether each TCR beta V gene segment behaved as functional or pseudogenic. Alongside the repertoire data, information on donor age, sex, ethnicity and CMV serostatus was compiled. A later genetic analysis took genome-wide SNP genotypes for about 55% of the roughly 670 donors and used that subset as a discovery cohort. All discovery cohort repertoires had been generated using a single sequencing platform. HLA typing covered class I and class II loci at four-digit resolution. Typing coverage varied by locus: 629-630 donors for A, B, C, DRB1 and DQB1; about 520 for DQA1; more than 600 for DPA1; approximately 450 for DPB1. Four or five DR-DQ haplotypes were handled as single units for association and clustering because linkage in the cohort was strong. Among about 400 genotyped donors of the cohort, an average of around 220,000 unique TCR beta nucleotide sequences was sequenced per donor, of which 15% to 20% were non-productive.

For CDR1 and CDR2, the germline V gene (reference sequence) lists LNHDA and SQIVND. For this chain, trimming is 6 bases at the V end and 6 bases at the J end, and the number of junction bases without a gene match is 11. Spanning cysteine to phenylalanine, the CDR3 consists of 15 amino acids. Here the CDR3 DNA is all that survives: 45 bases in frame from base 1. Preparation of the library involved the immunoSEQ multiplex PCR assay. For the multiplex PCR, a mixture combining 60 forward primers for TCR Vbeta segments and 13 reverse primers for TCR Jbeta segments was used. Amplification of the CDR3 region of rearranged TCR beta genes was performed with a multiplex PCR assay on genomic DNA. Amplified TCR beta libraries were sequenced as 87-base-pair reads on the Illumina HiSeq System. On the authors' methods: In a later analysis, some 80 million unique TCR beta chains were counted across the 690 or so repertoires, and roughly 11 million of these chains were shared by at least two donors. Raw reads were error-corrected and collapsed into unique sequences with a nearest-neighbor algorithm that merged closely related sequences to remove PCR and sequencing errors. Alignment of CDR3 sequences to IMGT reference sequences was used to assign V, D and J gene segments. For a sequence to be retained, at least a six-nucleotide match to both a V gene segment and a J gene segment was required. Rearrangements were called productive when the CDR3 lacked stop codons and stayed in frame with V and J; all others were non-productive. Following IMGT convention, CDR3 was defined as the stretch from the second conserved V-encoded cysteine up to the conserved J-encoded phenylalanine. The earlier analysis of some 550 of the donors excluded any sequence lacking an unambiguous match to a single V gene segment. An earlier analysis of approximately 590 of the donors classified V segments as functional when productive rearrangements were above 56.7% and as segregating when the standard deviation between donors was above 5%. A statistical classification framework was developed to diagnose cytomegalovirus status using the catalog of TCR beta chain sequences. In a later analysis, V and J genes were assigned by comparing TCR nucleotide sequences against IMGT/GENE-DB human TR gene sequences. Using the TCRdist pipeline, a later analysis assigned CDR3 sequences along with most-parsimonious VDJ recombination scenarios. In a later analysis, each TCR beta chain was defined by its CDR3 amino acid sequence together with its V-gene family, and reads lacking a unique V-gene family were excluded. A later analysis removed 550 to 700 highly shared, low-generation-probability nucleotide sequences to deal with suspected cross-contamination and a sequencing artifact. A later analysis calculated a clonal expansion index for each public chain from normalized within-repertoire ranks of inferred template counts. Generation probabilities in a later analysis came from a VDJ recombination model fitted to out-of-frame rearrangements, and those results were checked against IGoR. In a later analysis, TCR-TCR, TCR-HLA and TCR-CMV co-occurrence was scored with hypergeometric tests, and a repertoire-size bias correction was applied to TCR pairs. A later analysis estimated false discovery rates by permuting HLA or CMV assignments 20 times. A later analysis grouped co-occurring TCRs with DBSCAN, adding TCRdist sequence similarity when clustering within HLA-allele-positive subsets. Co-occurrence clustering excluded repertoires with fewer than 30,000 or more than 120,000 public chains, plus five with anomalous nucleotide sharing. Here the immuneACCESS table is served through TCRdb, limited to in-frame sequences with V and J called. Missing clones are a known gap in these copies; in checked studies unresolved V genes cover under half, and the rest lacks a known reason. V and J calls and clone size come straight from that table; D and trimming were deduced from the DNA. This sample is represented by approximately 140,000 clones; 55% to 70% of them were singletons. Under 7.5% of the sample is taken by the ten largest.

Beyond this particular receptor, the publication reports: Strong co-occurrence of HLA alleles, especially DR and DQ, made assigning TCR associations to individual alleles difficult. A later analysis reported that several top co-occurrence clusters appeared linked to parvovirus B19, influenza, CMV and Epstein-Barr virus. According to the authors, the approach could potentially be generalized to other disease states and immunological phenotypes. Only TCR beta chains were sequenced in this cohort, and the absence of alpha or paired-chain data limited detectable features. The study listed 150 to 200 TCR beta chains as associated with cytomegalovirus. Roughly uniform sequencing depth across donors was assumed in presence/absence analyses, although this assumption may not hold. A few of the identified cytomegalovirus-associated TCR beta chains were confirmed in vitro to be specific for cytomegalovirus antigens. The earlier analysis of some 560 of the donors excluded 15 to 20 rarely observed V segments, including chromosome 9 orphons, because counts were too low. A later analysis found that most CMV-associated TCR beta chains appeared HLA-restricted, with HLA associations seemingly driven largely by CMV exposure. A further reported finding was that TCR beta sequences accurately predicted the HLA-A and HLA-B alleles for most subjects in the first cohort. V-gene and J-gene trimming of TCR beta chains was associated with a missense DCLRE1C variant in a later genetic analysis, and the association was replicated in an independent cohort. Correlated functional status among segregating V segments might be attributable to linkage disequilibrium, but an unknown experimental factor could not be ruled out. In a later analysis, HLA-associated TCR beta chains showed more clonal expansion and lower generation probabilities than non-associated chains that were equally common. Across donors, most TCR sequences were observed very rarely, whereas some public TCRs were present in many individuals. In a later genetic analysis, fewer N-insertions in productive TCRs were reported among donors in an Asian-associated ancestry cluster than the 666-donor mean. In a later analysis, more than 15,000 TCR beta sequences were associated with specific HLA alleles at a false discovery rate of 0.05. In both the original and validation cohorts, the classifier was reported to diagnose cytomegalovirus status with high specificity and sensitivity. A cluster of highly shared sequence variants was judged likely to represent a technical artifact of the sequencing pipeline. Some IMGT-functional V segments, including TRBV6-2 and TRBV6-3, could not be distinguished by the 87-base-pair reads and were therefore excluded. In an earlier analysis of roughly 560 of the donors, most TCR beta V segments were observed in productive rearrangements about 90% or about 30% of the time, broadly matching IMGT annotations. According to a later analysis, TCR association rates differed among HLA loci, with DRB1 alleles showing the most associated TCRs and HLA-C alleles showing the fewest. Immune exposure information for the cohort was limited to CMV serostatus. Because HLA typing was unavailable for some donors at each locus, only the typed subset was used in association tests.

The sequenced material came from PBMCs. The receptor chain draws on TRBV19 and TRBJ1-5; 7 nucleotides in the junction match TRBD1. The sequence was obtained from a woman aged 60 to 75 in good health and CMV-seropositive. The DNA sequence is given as TGTGCCAGTAGCCCCCTGGACAGGCCGGCTCAGCCCCAGCATTTT. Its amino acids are CASSPLDRPAQPQHF.